This T cell receptor (beta chain) was sequenced for a study of cytomegalovirus exposure and HLA in healthy donors. The PCR had 60 Vbeta and 13 Jbeta primers. Data came from immunoSEQ multiplex PCR; TCRdb stores just in-frame clones and leaves some out. The sample's table shows about 210,000 clones. Deletions cut 5 bases from V and 0 bases from J, with 10 bases between. CDR1 and CDR2 from the germline V gene are SGHTA and FQGNSA. CDR3 length: 14 amino acids. About this clone: Antigen: not known.

The study's findings and limits: The classifier reportedly diagnosed cytomegalovirus status with high sensitivity and specificity. Most TCR sequences showed up rarely, but some public TCRs showed up in many donors. Earlier results showed most TCR beta V segments being productive about 87% or about 30% of the time.

This TCR came from a woman younger than 45 in good health and CMV-seropositive. Sequencing used PBMCs. The chain joins TRBV7-2 to TRBJ1-1; D uncertain. The CDR3 sequence is CASSGQALNTEAFF. Here the CDR3 DNA reads TGTGCCAGCAGCGGGCAGGCGTTGAACACTGAAGCTTTCTTT. The whole variable domain, remainder taken from reference TRBV7-2 and TRBJ1-1, is GAGVSQSPSNKVTEKGKDVELRCDPISGHTALYWYRQSLGQGLEFLIYFQGNSAPDKSGLPSDRFSAERTGGSVSTLTIQRTQQEDSAVYLCASSGQALNTEAFFGQGTRLTVV.